This passage covers 29 T cell receptor beta chains from one sample sequenced in a study of T cell responses to AZD1222 COVID-19 vaccine. Sequencing was performed with immunoSEQ multiplex PCR; in TCRdb, only in-frame clones are kept and a portion is missing. The sample holds nearly 110,000 clones; approximately 86% are singletons and the top ten take 3.5% to 4.5%. Sequenced material: peripheral blood, taken on day 0 of AZD1222 vaccination. The source of these receptors is an adult in good health.

V gene TRBV29-1 combines with J gene TRBJ1-6; a weak D match, TRBD1 (5 bases). Trimming removed 1 base from V and 10 bases from J, with 11 bases in between. Germline values: CDR1 SQVTM, CDR2 ANQGSEA. The CDR3 is made up of 13 amino acids. The CDR3 region is CSVEGGDGSPLHF. The CDR3 DNA follows: TGCAGCGTTGAAGGGGGGGACGGGTCACCCCTCCACTTT.

The sample holds a few counts of this clone. V and J are TRBV7-2 and TRBJ1-6, with 9 positions matching TRBD1. Germline CDR1 and CDR2: SGHTA and FQGNSA. This CDR3 comprises 14 residues. J gave up 6 bases and V 8 bases, and 5 bases lay outside the gene matches. CDR3 loop: CASGRDRVNSPLHF. DNA of the CDR3: TGTGCCAGCGGCCGGGACAGGGTTAATTCACCCCTCCACTTT.

The J gene is TRBJ1-2, the V gene TRBV5-5; 7 nucleotides agree with TRBD1. Germline V gene lookup returns CDR1 SGHKS and CDR2 YYEKEE (reference sequence). The trim removed 4 bases at V and 0 bases at J, leaving 6 bases unmatched. This CDR3 contains 15 residues. The CDR3 DNA sequence: TGTGCCAGCAGCCGGGTGGGGACAGCTAACTATGGCTACACCTTC. This sequence encodes CASSRVGTANYGYTF.

The gene calls are TRBV18 and TRBJ2-3; a weak D match, TRBD2 (5 bases). Trimming stripped 1 base from V and 0 bases from J, with 8 bases between. The CDR3 runs 15 residues. Germline lookup yields CDR1 KGHSH and CDR2 LQKENI. CDR3 nucleotides: TGTGCCAGCTCACCACTGGACTCTAGCACAGATACGCAGTATTTT. Its translation is CASSPLDSSTDTQYF.

This sequence joins TRBV4-2 and TRBJ1-2, with a possible D match to TRBD1 (6 bases). Per germline, CDR1 LGHNA and CDR2 YNFKEQ. There are 16 residues in the CDR3. Trimming left V 1 base short and J 3 bases short, with 15 bases between. CDR3 sequence: CASSQVRLGQHYGYTF. The CDR3 DNA is TGTGCCAGCAGCCAAGTAAGGTTAGGACAGCACTATGGCTACACCTTC.

This clone appeared a few times. The CDR3 is CASSFKTGSYNEQFF. The CDR3 coding sequence is TGTGCCAGCAGCTTCAAGACAGGGTCCTACAATGAGCAGTTCTTC. The V gene is TRBV7-9, the J gene TRBJ2-1; TRBD1 aligns across 7 bases. Trimming at V came to 3 bases and at J to 1 base, leaving 3 bases not matched to a gene. Germline-derived CDR1 and CDR2 are SEHNR and FQNEAQ (reference sequence). The CDR3 extends over 15 amino acids.

V and J are TRBV2 and TRBJ1-4, with a possible D match to TRBD1 (6 bases). Per the germline V gene, CDR1 is SNHLY and CDR2 is FYNNEI. Between the trimmed V and J ends, which lost 6 bases and 10 bases, there was a span of 15 bases. CDR3 length equals 13 residues. CDR3 residues: CASRGALMTKLFF. The CDR3, as DNA: TGTGCCAGCAGGGGGGCCCTAATGACAAAACTGTTTTTT.

This clone came up a few times. This chain links TRBV15 with TRBJ1-5, with D possibly being TRBD1 (5 bases). CDR1 LNHNV and CDR2 YYDKDF come from the germline V gene (reference sequence). This CDR3 is built from 15 residues. The V end lost 1 base, the J end lost 4 bases, and 11 bases lay between the germline ends. CDR3: CATSRGTGDNQPQHF. Written as DNA, the CDR3 is TGTGCCACCAGCAGAGGGACGGGGGATAATCAGCCCCAGCATTTT.

V usage is TRBV6-5 and J usage is TRBJ1-5; 9 bases fit TRBD1. Per the germline V gene, CDR1 is MNHEY and CDR2 is SVGAGI. The CDR3 consists of 15 residues. V shed 4 bases, J shed 3 bases, and the junction held 4 bases outside the gene matches. CDR3 in amino acids: CASSSYRGPNQPQHF. DNA for the CDR3: TGTGCCAGCAGTTCCTACAGGGGGCCCAATCAGCCCCAGCATTTT.

The J gene is TRBJ1-2, the V gene TRBV7-9; 10 bases are a match to TRBD1. Germline CDR1 reads SEHNR; CDR2 reads FQNEAQ (reference sequence). The length of the CDR3 is 14 residues. Germline trimming cut 5 bases from V and 7 bases from J; bases unmatched to any gene: 7. As DNA, the CDR3 is TGTGCCAGCAGCCCAGGACAGGGGGGAGGTGGCTACACCTTC. This sequence encodes CASSPGQGGGGYTF.

This CDR3 is CASSPGGAGELFF. As DNA, the CDR3 is TGTGCCAGCAGCCCAGGAGGGGCCGGGGAGCTGTTTTTT. This chain uses TRBV7-9 with TRBJ2-2; TRBD2 might be the D (6 bases). This CDR3 has 13 residues. Deletions cut 5 bases from V and 6 bases from J, with 10 bases between. CDR1 and CDR2 from the germline V gene are SEHNR and FQNEAQ (reference sequence).

The V gene is TRBV19, the J gene TRBJ1-5, with D maybe TRBD1 (5 bases). CDR1 and CDR2 from the germline V gene are LNHDA and SQIVND (reference sequence). The CDR3 runs to 15 residues. Trimming removed 9 bases at V and 0 bases at J, with 15 bases between. CDR3 sequence reads: CASLADSNSNQPQHF. The CDR3 DNA is TGTGCCAGCCTAGCCGACAGTAATAGCAATCAGCCCCAGCATTTT.

The chain has TRBV5-1 and TRBJ1-1; D call uncertain. CDR3 length: 13 amino acids. The V end lost 2 bases, the J end lost 2 bases, and 7 bases lay between the germline ends. The germline gives CDR1 SGHRS, CDR2 YFSETQ. CDR3 protein: CASSFRVNTEAFF. DNA of the CDR3: TGCGCCAGCAGCTTCCGGGTTAACACTGAAGCTTTCTTT.

This chain joins TRBV19 and TRBJ2-7; D may be TRBD2 (7 bases). CDR1 and CDR2 from the germline V gene are LNHDA and SQIVND (reference sequence). The CDR3 runs 15 residues. Trimming stripped 5 bases from V and 3 bases from J, with 17 bases between. The DNA of the CDR3 is TGTGCCAGTAGTTTCGGGGGGCTTTCTGGCTACGAGCAGTACTTC. Protein sequence: CASSFGGLSGYEQYF.

This chain connects TRBV25-1 to TRBJ1-6; D ambiguous. The CDR3 consists of 12 residues. Germline V lookup: CDR1 MGHDK, CDR2 SYGVNS. Deletions cut 0 bases from V and 6 bases from J, with 0 bases between. CDR3 sequence: CASSEYNSPLHF. The DNA for the CDR3 is TGTGCCAGCAGTGAATATAATTCACCCCTCCACTTT.

In DNA form, the CDR3 reads TGTGCCAGCGGGGGACTAGCGGGAGGGCCGAACACCGGGGAGCTGTTTTTT. It encodes CASGGLAGGPNTGELFF. The rearrangement uses TRBV19 and TRBJ2-2; TRBD2 matches at 16 bases. Trimming removed 9 bases from V and 0 bases from J; junction bases left unmatched: 4. CDR1 LNHDA and CDR2 SQIVND come from the germline V gene (reference sequence). The CDR3 has 17 residues.

The chain joins TRBV18 to TRBJ2-5, with TRBD2 identical over 11 bases. After removal of 6 bases from V and 4 bases from J, the junction contained 13 bases not matched to a gene. CDR3 size: 17 residues. CDR1 and CDR2 (germline): KGHSH, LQKENI. The chain's CDR3 is CASSPELAGDLRETQYF. The CDR3 DNA is TGTGCCAGCTCCCCTGAACTAGCGGGGGACCTACGAGAGACCCAGTACTTC.

The chain couples TRBV18 to TRBJ1-2, with D unclear. Deletions cut 2 bases from V and 0 bases from J, with 13 bases between. CDR1 and CDR2 from the germline V gene are KGHSH and LQKENI. The CDR3 contains 16 residues. CDR3 amino acids: CASSPMGAQANYGYTF. CDR3 coding DNA: TGTGCCAGCTCACCAATGGGAGCCCAAGCTAACTATGGCTACACCTTC.

Only one count was recorded for this clone. This chain uses TRBV29-1 with TRBJ2-5; either TRBD1 or TRBD2 may supply D (5 bases each). The CDR3 has 13 amino acids. Germline V gene sequence: CDR1 SQVTM, CDR2 ANQGSEA. V was trimmed by 6 bases and J by 7 bases, leaving 18 bases between them. The CDR3 DNA reads as TGCAGCGTCTCCGTCCGGGGCTCCGGGACCCAGTACTTC. Amino acids: CSVSVRGSGTQYF.

The rearrangement uses TRBV5-1 and TRBJ2-5; 10 positions match TRBD2. In germline, CDR1 is SGHRS, CDR2 YFSETQ. Losses at the gene ends were 1 base for V and 4 bases for J; bases not matched to a gene: 4. There are 15 residues in the CDR3. The CDR3 is CASSLNSGGRETQYF. Here the CDR3 DNA reads TGCGCCAGCAGCTTGAATAGCGGGGGGCGAGAGACCCAGTACTTC.

This clone was seen more than once but under ten times. V gene TRBV5-1 combines with J gene TRBJ1-1; 9 bases align to TRBD1. Trimming cost V 4 bases and J 8 bases; bases outside gene matches: 6. The CDR3 is 13 amino acids. CDR1 SGHRS and CDR2 YFSETQ come from the germline V gene. The chain's CDR3 is CASSRTGEGEAFF. Here the CDR3 DNA reads TGCGCCAGCAGCCGGACAGGGGAGGGAGAAGCTTTCTTT.

The chain combines TRBV5-1 with TRBJ1-4; D gene unclear. Per germline, CDR1 SGHRS and CDR2 YFSETQ. The V and J ends lost 9 bases and 0 bases respectively, with 18 bases between them. CDR3 length: 16 residues. As DNA, the CDR3 is TGCGCCACTAAGGCGGGCCCTTATGCAACTAATGAAAAACTGTTTTTT. Translation: CATKAGPYATNEKLFF.

This sequence joins TRBV7-2 and TRBJ1-1, with 10 bases that match TRBD1. Germline V CDR1 and CDR2: SGHTA, FQGNSA. The CDR3 sequence is 15 residues long. V was pared by 3 bases and J by 5 bases, with 6 bases of the junction left unmatched. As DNA, the CDR3 is TGTGCCAGCAGCTTCTCGGGACAGGGGAAGACTGAAGCTTTCTTT. This translates into CASSFSGQGKTEAFF. The complete variable domain, with remaining parts taken from reference TRBV7-2 and TRBJ1-1, reads GAGVSQSPSNKVTEKGKDVELRCDPISGHTALYWYRQSLGQGLEFLIYFQGNSAPDKSGLPSDRFSAERTGGSVSTLTIQRTQQEDSAVYLCASSFSGQGKTEAFFGQGTRLTVV.

V and J are TRBV6-5 and TRBJ2-7; D possibly uses TRBD1 or TRBD2 (5 bases each). Looked up from germline, CDR1 is MNHEY and CDR2 is SVGAGI. The CDR3 has 15 residues. V lost 5 bases to trimming and J lost 4 bases, with 18 bases between them. CDR3 in DNA: TGTGCCAGCAGTCAGGGAACCTGGGACGTATACGAGCAGTACTTC. It specifies CASSQGTWDVYEQYF.

The chain recombines TRBV19 with TRBJ1-1; D unresolved. This CDR3 region has 13 residues. Germline lookup yields CDR1 LNHDA and CDR2 SQIVND (reference sequence). The V end was cut by 3 bases, the J end by 0 bases, with 5 bases between. CDR3 amino acids: CASSITVNTEAFF. The CDR3 nucleotides are TGTGCCAGTAGTATTACAGTGAACACTGAAGCTTTCTTT.

This chain joins TRBV6-5 and TRBJ1-1; perhaps TRBD1 as D (6 bases). This CDR3 region has 15 residues. V was clipped by 6 bases and J by 2 bases, with 16 bases between them. Germline loops: CDR1 MNHEY, CDR2 SVGAGI. This CDR3 reads CASRGGRGHNTEAFF. For the CDR3, the DNA is TGTGCCAGCAGGGGGGGACGGGGGCATAACACTGAAGCTTTCTTT.

The V and J genes are TRBV13 and TRBJ2-1; possibly TRBD1 for D (7 bases). CDR3 size: 16 residues. CDR1 PRHDT and CDR2 FYEKMQ come from the germline V gene (reference sequence). Trimming pared 6 bases from V and 1 base from J, leaving 16 bases between. CDR3 nucleotides: TGTGCCAGCAGGGCAGGGGGGCGTCTATCCTACAATGAGCAGTTCTTC. Translating it yields CASRAGGRLSYNEQFF.

The V gene is TRBV6-2 or TRBV6-3, the J gene TRBJ2-3, with 14 bases that match TRBD2. With V trimmed by 4 bases and J by 4 bases, 1 base remained unmatched. Germline V gene lookup returns CDR1 MNHEY and CDR2 SVGEGT. This CDR3 contains 15 residues. CDR3 sequence reads: CASSSTSGGADTQYF. For the CDR3, the DNA is TGTGCCAGCAGTTCGACTAGCGGGGGGGCAGATACGCAGTATTTT.

In its sample, this clone was seen once. The rearrangement uses TRBV5-1 and TRBJ1-2, with a weak D call TRBD1 (5 bases). CDR1 SGHRS and CDR2 YFSETQ come from the germline V gene. V dropped 3 bases and J dropped 7 bases, with 19 bases sitting between them. The CDR3 loop spans 15 amino acids. CDR3 DNA: TGCGCCAGCAGCTCCCCTTTTGAGGGACTAGGTGGCTACACCTTC. This translates into CASSSPFEGLGGYTF. Based on the CDR3 plus reference TRBV5-1 and TRBJ1-2, the full variable domain is KAGVTQTPRYLIKTRGQQVTLSCSPISGHRSVSWYQQTPGQGLQFLFEYFSETQRNKGNFPGRFSGRQFSNSRSEMNVSTLELGDSALYLCASSSPFEGLGGYTFGSGTRLTVV.